The following is a TCR beta chain sequence with its context. As yet, its antigen is unknown. These data come from a study of post-analysis software for immune sequencing data. On the study more broadly: The study covered relapsing-remitting, secondary progressive and progressive-relapsing courses of multiple sclerosis. Broader study findings: In patients, five or six TRBV segments were more frequent than in controls, with TRBV5-6, TRBV5-1 and TRBV20-1 among them. Samples made in the same batch grouped tightly together by F measure. The study found significantly lower normalized Chao1 diversity in multiple sclerosis patients than in controls.

The CDR3 is 15 amino acids. CDR1 and CDR2 from the germline V gene are SEHNR and FQNEAQ (reference sequence). V trimming: 5 bases; J trimming: 2 bases; junction bases outside the gene matches: 6. Incorporated into the TCR beta cDNA libraries were unique molecular identifiers, which served to reduce PCR and sequencing biases. T cells numbering roughly 0.85 to 11 million gave rise to a few hundred thousand cDNA molecules. TCRdb called the PCR reads again in MiXCR, with one record for every CDR3 protein. The sample has roughly 670,000 distinct CDR3 sequences, 55% to 60% seen once. The TCR was taken from a girl aged 2 to 10 with multiple sclerosis. The sequenced material came from blood. The chain uses TRBV7-9 and TRBJ2-1; TRBD1 matches at 7 bases. The CDR3 is CASSPWGTAYNEQFF. The CDR3 bases are TGTGCCAGCAGCCCCTGGGGGACAGCCTACAATGAGCAGTTCTTC.